The entry below describes one T cell receptor beta chain. Antigen unknown. The study ran its PCR with 60 Vbeta and 13 Jbeta primers. Assay: immunoSEQ multiplex PCR; the TCRdb copy retains only in-frame clones and omits some. Here the sample spans about 160,000 clones, around 74% being singletons. The sample is drawn from a study of cytomegalovirus exposure and HLA in healthy donors. Findings and limits, study-wide: A later analysis appeared to link common viral pathogens to several of the most significant clusters.

The CDR3 consists of 13 residues. Germline CDR1 and CDR2: GTSNPN and SVGIG (reference sequence). V was pared by 2 bases and J by 5 bases, with 10 bases between. Sample: PBMCs. The V and J genes are TRBV30 and TRBJ1-3, with D maybe TRBD1 (5 bases). The source is a female donor in good health and CMV-seronegative. The chain's CDR3 is CAWSRGVRNTIYF. In DNA form, the CDR3 reads TGTGCCTGGAGTCGGGGGGTGAGAAACACCATATATTTT.